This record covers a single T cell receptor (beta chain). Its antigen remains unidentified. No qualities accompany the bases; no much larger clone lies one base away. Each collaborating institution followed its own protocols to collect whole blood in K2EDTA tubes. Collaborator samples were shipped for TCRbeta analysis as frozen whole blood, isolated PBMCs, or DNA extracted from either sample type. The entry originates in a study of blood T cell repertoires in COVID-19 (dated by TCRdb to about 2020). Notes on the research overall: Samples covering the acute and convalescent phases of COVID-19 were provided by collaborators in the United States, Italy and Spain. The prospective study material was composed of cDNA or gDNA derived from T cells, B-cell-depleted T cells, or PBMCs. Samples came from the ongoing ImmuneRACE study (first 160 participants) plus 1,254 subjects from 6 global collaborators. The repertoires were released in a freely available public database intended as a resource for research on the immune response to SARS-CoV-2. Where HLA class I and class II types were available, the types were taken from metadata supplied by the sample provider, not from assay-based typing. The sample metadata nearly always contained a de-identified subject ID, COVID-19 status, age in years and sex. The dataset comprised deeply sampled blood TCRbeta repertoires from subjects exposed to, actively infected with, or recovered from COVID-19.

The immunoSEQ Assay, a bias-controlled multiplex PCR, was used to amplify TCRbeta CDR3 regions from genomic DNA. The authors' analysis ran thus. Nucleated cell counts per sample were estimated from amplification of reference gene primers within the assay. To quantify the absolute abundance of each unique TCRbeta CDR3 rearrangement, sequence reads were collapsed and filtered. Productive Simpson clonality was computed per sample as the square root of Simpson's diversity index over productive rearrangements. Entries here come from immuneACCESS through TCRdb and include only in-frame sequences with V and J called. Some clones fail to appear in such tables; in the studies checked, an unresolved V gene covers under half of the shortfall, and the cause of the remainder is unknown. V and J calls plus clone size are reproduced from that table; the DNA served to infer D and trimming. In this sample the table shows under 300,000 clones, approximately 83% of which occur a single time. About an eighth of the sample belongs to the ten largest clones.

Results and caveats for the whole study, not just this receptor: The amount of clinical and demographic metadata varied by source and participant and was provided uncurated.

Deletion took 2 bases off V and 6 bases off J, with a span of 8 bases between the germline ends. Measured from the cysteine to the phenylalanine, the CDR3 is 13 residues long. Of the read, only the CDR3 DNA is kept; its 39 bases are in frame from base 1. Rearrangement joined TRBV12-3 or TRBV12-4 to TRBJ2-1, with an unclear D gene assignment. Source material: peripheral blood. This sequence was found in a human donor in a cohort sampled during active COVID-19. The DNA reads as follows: TGTGCCAGCAGTTTACAGCGTTTCAATGAGCAGTTCTTC. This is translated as CASSLQRFNEQFF.